The T cell receptor (beta chain) described here comes from a study of shared clonotypes between healthy human individuals. Overall study: Three plates were used per donor for CD4 naive, three for CD4 memory, two for CD8 naive and one for CD8 memory. Overall study findings and caveats: In the sorted subsets, rarefaction showed sequencing was incomplete despite large depth.

TCRdb's copy holds only in-frame clones and misses some; the assay was immunoSEQ multiplex PCR. The data contain roughly 2.2 million clones, roughly 92% of them singletons. The authors divided CD4+ cells into CD45RA+ naive and CD45RA-negative memory subsets. This clone was detected once. Antigen unknown. The ends were cut back, 7 bases at V and 6 bases at J, with 19 bases in the middle. The CDR3 extends over 15 amino acids. Germline CDR1 reads MDHEN; CDR2 reads SYDVKM. The receptor comes from a man aged 18 to 35 in good health. Some clones in this sample may be carry-over from other donors' samples. The rearrangement links TRBV28 to TRBJ1-5; perhaps TRBD1 as D (6 bases). Sequencing input: naive CD4+ T cells from PBMCs. The sample's subset: CD45RA+ positively selected. CDR3 in DNA: TGTGCCAGCATCGCGCGGGGGCTTTCCGGTCAGCCCCAGCATTTT. Translated, it gives CASIARGLSGQPQHF.